This T cell receptor (beta chain) appears in the sequencing data of a study of T cell responses to AZD1222 COVID-19 vaccine. Notes on the study in general: Nearly half of spike-specific TCRs reportedly target variant regions that are unmutated in the B.1.351 and B.1.1.7 variants.

CDR3 size: 11 residues. The V end was cut by 7 bases, the J end by 0 bases, with 3 bases between. Germline V gene lookup returns CDR1 LNHDA and CDR2 SQIVND (reference sequence). Some clones are missing from TCRdb's copy, which holds only in-frame ones; the method was immunoSEQ multiplex PCR. This table has tens of thousands of clones, approximately 89% appearing once. Comment on this clone: Its antigen is unidentified.

The V call is TRBV19, the J call TRBJ1-1; no reliable D call. The source is an adult who received the AZD1222 COVID-19 vaccine. This specimen consisted of peripheral blood, obtained 28 days after the second AZD1222 dose. The CDR3 loop reads CASKMNTEAFF. CDR3 coding DNA: TGTGCCAGTAAAATGAACACTGAAGCTTTCTTT.